The 8 T cell receptor beta chains given below trace back to one sample, sequenced in a study of T cells in Graves' hyperthyroidism and ophthalmopathy. TCR beta CDR3 region amplification was performed from RNA transcripts. The TCR CDR3 first-round RT-PCR relied on the HTBI primer set. Via MiXCR, TCRdb re-called the multiplex PCR reads, giving one row per CDR3 protein. The sample records some 600,000 distinct CDR3 sequences, approximately 15% being singletons. Sequencing was performed on blood. The source is a woman aged 25-40 years with Graves' hyperthyroidism that later progressed to Graves' ophthalmopathy.

This clonotype came up a few times. This rearrangement joins TRBV3-1 to TRBJ2-3; tentatively, D is TRBD1 (6 bases). This CDR3 is built from 15 residues. Germline CDR1 and CDR2: LGHDT and YNNKEL (reference sequence). V gave up 1 base and J gave up 5 bases, with 13 bases separating them. CDR3 sequence (DNA): TGTGCCAGCAGCCAAGTGGGGGCCACTGTAGATACGCAGTATTTT. Its translation is CASSQVGATVDTQYF.

This clonotype was seen ten or more times. Here the CDR3 reads CASSLFLAGGHNEQFF. The CDR3 DNA reads TGTGCCAGCAGCTTATTCTTGGCGGGAGGGCACAATGAGCAGTTCTTC. The chain carries TRBV11-3 and TRBJ2-1; TRBD2 matches 9 bases. This CDR3 is built from 16 residues. Per the germline V gene, CDR1 is SGHNT and CDR2 is YENEEA. V shed 2 bases and J 5 bases; nucleotides not matched to a gene: 7.

This clonotype has ten or more counts. This sequence joins TRBV7-2 and TRBJ1-1, with D perhaps TRBD1 (6 bases). Between the trimmed V and J ends, which lost 1 base and 1 base, there was a span of 13 bases. Germline assignment: CDR1 SGHTA and CDR2 FQGNSA. The CDR3 has 16 residues. CDR3 bases: TGTGCCAGCAGCTTAGGGACCGGGACAAGGAACACTGAAGCTTTCTTT. Residues: CASSLGTGTRNTEAFF. The complete variable domain, with remaining parts taken from reference TRBV7-2 and TRBJ1-1, reads GAGVSQSPSNKVTEKGKDVELRCDPISGHTALYWYRQSLGQGLEFLIYFQGNSAPDKSGLPSDRFSAERTGGSVSTLTIQRTQQEDSAVYLCASSLGTGTRNTEAFFGQGTRLTVV.

This clonotype was observed at least ten times. The V gene is TRBV3-1, the J gene TRBJ1-5; D is ambiguous. V was cut by 1 base and J by 8 bases, with 15 bases left in between. Germline V gives CDR1 LGHDT, CDR2 YNNKEL (reference sequence). The length of the CDR3 is 15 residues. CDR3 in DNA: TGTGCCAGCAGCCAAGGTGAGGGCGGCGGAAAGCCCCAGCATTTT. Amino acids: CASSQGEGGGKPQHF.

This clonotype was counted at least ten times. The rearrangement links TRBV11-3 to TRBJ2-5; TRBD2 matches at 7 bases. V dropped 5 bases and J dropped 5; count of bases not matched to a gene: 11. The CDR3 contains 15 residues. Per the germline V gene, CDR1 is SGHNT and CDR2 is YENEEA. The CDR3: CASSESGTGRETQYF. In nucleotides, the CDR3 is TGTGCCAGCAGCGAGAGCGGGACGGGGCGGGAGACCCAGTACTTC.

Comment on this clonotype: This could be a read error, since a much larger clone is one nucleotide away. V and J are TRBV12-5 and TRBJ2-5, with D perhaps being TRBD1 or TRBD2 (5 bases each). The germline V gene has CDR1 LGHNT and CDR2 FRNRAP. The CDR3 extends over 14 amino acids. For the CDR3, the DNA is TGTACTAGTGGTTGGGCCAGGACACAAGAGACCCAGTACTTC. This gives the protein CTSGWARTQETQYF.

This clonotype was picked up many times. The CDR3 DNA is TGTGCCAGCAGTCCATTGACTCCCCGTTACAATGAGCAGTTCTTC. It specifies CASSPLTPRYNEQFF. This chain uses TRBV6-2 or TRBV6-3 with TRBJ2-1; D not resolved. The CDR3 is made up of 15 amino acids. V shed 5 bases and J shed 4 bases, with 15 bases lying between them. The germline CDR1 and CDR2 sequences are MNHEY and SVGEGT.

This clonotype was seen ten or more times. V gene TRBV24-1 combines with J gene TRBJ2-1; TRBD1 aligns across 7 bases. The germline V gene encodes CDR1 KGHDR and CDR2 SFDVKD. This CDR3 region has 18 residues. Germline trimming cut 2 bases from V and 1 base from J; bases unmatched to any gene: 10. The CDR3 region is CATSDWLTGMGSYNEQFF. For the CDR3, the DNA is TGTGCCACCAGTGATTGGCTGACAGGGATGGGATCCTACAATGAGCAGTTCTTC.